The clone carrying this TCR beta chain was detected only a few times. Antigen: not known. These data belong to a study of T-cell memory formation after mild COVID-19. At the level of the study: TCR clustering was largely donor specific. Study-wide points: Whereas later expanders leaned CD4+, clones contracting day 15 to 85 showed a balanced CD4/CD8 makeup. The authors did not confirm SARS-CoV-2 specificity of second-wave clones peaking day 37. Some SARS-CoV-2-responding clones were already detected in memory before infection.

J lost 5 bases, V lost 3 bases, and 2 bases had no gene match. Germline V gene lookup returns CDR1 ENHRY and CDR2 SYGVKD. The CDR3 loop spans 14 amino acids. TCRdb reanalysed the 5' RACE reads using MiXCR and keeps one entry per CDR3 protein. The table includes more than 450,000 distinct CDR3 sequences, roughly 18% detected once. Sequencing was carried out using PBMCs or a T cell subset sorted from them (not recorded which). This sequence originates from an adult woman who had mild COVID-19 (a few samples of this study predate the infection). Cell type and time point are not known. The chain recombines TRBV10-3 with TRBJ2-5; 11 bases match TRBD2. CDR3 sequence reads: CAISELAGDETQYF. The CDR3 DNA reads TGTGCCATCAGTGAACTAGCGGGAGATGAGACCCAGTACTTC.